These 18 T cell receptor beta chains originate from one sample sequenced in a study of blood T cell repertoires in COVID-19. Clones were read by immunoSEQ multiplex PCR, and TCRdb kept only the in-frame ones, dropping some. Of fewer than 250,000 clones listed, about 86% are singletons. Sequenced: peripheral blood. The receptors derive from a woman aged 45-65 years with acute or convalescent COVID-19.

This clone showed up just a few times. This rearrangement joins TRBV11-3 to TRBJ1-6; TRBD1 matches 8 bases. Germline values: CDR1 SGHNT, CDR2 YENEEA. The trim removed 3 bases at V and 6 bases at J, leaving 1 base unmatched. CDR3 length equals 14 residues. CDR3 DNA: TGTGCCAGCAGCTTTGGACAGGGTAATTCACCCCTCCACTTT. As protein: CASSFGQGNSPLHF.

The chain carries TRBV3-1 (or the pseudogene TRBV3-2) and TRBJ2-1; 7 nucleotides agree with TRBD2. Losses at the gene ends were 1 base for V and 6 bases for J; bases not matched to a gene: 12. Germline V gives CDR1 LGHDT, CDR2 YNNKEL (reference sequence). This CDR3 has 17 amino acids. CDR3 amino acids: CASSQGLIVGGPNEQFF. In DNA form, the CDR3 reads TGTGCCAGCAGCCAAGGGCTTATTGTGGGAGGGCCCAATGAGCAGTTCTTC.

V and J are TRBV18 and TRBJ1-5; D is ambiguous. In germline, CDR1 is KGHSH, CDR2 LQKENI. Trimming took off 3 bases at V and 3 bases at J, with 21 bases between the two ends. The CDR3 sequence is 18 residues long. CDR3 protein: CASSPPMGGLDTNQPQHF. CDR3 sequence (DNA): TGTGCCAGCTCACCGCCGATGGGAGGACTCGATACCAATCAGCCCCAGCATTTT.

The genes are TRBV4-1 and TRBJ2-3; weak D call: TRBD1 (5 bases). Per the germline V gene, CDR1 is MGHRA and CDR2 is YSYEKL. The CDR3 sequence is 17 residues long. Trimming cost V 3 bases and J 3 bases, with 19 bases left between them. CDR3 loop: CASSQDPGISLTDTQYF. The CDR3 DNA follows: TGCGCCAGCAGCCAGGACCCAGGGATTTCCCTTACAGATACGCAGTATTTT.

The chain links TRBV6-1 to TRBJ1-1; D uncertain. Trimming cost V 1 base and J 3 bases, with 9 bases left between them. The germline V gene has CDR1 MNHNS and CDR2 SASEGT. There are 14 residues in the CDR3. CDR3 residues: CASSEGNRDTEAFF. CDR3 nucleotides: TGTGCCAGCAGTGAAGGGAATCGGGACACTGAAGCTTTCTTT.

V is TRBV18 and J is TRBJ1-2, with D perhaps TRBD1 (6 bases). Germline values: CDR1 KGHSH, CDR2 LQKENI. This CDR3 region has 13 residues. V gave up 3 bases and J gave up 3 bases, with 8 bases separating them. The CDR3 nucleotides read TGTGCCAGCTCACCTAGGACAGACTATGGCTACACCTTC. Translation gives CASSPRTDYGYTF.

The chain carries TRBV5-6 and TRBJ2-1, with D unclear. Germline V gene lookup returns CDR1 SGHDT and CDR2 YYEEEE. V was trimmed by 0 bases and J by 0 bases, leaving 16 bases between them. The CDR3 runs to 18 residues. This chain's CDR3 is CASSLEAYVVASYNEQFF. CDR3 nucleotide sequence: TGTGCCAGCAGCTTGGAAGCTTACGTTGTCGCCTCCTACAATGAGCAGTTCTTC.

Here the CDR3 reads CASSQGLAPYNEQFF. CDR3 coding DNA: TGTGCCAGCAGCCAAGGACTAGCGCCGTACAATGAGCAGTTCTTC. J is TRBJ2-1 and V is TRBV3-1 (or the pseudogene TRBV3-2); TRBD2 matches at 8 bases. V was clipped by 1 base and J by 4 bases; unmatched bases: 3. CDR1 is LGHDT and CDR2 is YNNKEL in the germline V gene (reference sequence). This CDR3 has 15 amino acids.

This clone was detected only once. This chain connects TRBV24-1 to TRBJ2-2; 12 positions match TRBD1. Germline loops: CDR1 KGHDR, CDR2 SFDVKD. This CDR3 comprises 15 residues. Losses at the gene ends were 9 bases for V and 0 bases for J; bases not matched to a gene: 1. The CDR3, as DNA: TGTGCCACCGGGACAGGGGGCGCGAACACCGGGGAGCTGTTTTTT. Encoded protein: CATGTGGANTGELFF.

The chain links TRBV15 to TRBJ1-2, with a possible D match to TRBD1 (6 bases). The CDR3 length is 16 residues. CDR1 is LNHNV and CDR2 is YYDKDF in the germline V gene (reference sequence). Trimming pared 5 bases from V and 4 bases from J, leaving 20 bases between. In DNA form, the CDR3 reads TGTGCCACCAGCCCCCGGGACACATCAGACGCCTATGGCTACACCTTC. This translates into CATSPRDTSDAYGYTF. The entire variable domain, with the rest obtained from reference TRBV15 and TRBJ1-2, is as follows: DAMVIQNPRYQVTQFGKPVTLSCSQTLNHNVMYWYQQKSSQAPKLLFHYYDKDFNNEADTPDNFQSRRPNTSFCFLDIRSPGLGDTAMYLCATSPRDTSDAYGYTFGSGTRLTVV.

V is TRBV3-1 (or the pseudogene TRBV3-2) and J is TRBJ2-5, with 11 bases identical to TRBD2. V was clipped by 4 bases and J by 1 base; unmatched bases: 20. This CDR3 has 21 amino acids. The V gene's germline CDR1 is LGHDT and CDR2 YNNKEL (reference sequence). The CDR3 sequence is CASSPTSGGQTSGNPQETQYF. CDR3 in DNA: TGTGCCAGCAGCCCAACCAGTGGGGGACAGACTAGCGGGAACCCCCAAGAGACCCAGTACTTC.

The V call is TRBV27, the J call TRBJ1-2; TRBD1 aligns across 9 bases. V was clipped by 6 bases and J by 6 bases; unmatched bases: 8. Germline lookup yields CDR1 MNHEY and CDR2 SMNVEV (reference sequence). There are 14 residues in the CDR3. The chain's CDR3 is CASSLTGGLDGYTF. The CDR3 DNA follows: TGTGCCAGCAGCTTGACAGGGGGTCTCGATGGCTACACCTTC.

The chain joins TRBV6-5 to TRBJ1-2, with D perhaps TRBD1 (5 bases). The germline V gene has CDR1 MNHEY and CDR2 SVGAGI. This CDR3 has 12 residues. V lost 6 bases and J lost 8, with 13 bases in between. The CDR3 region has the DNA TGTGCCAGCAGCTTCGACAAGGGGGGCTACACCTTC. This gives the protein CASSFDKGGYTF.

The J gene is TRBJ2-2, the V gene TRBV6-4, with D unresolved. V was trimmed by 2 bases and J by 2 bases, leaving 3 bases between them. The CDR3 loop spans 13 amino acids. Per the germline V gene, CDR1 is MRHNA and CDR2 is SNTAGT. CDR3 nucleotides: TGTGCCAGCAGTGACACTAACACCGGGGAGCTGTTTTTT. Its protein product is CASSDTNTGELFF.

In nucleotides, the CDR3 is TGCAGCGTTGGGACTAGGAGTTCGTACGAGCAGTACTTC. Protein: CSVGTRSSYEQYF. This chain links TRBV29-1 with TRBJ2-7; 7 bases are a match to TRBD2. Germline assignment: CDR1 SQVTM and CDR2 ANQGSEA. V gave up 4 bases and J gave up 4 bases; unmatched junction bases: 7. The CDR3 totals 13 residues.

V and J are TRBV5-4 and TRBJ1-1; 9 bases fit TRBD1. The CDR3 consists of 17 residues. Losses at the gene ends were 5 bases for V and 6 bases for J; bases not matched to a gene: 17. The V gene's germline CDR1 is SGHNT and CDR2 YYREEE (reference sequence). Written as DNA, the CDR3 is TGTGCCAGCAGACACGGGACAGGGAAGGGTTTTCACCCTGAAGCTTTCTTT. Amino acid sequence: CASRHGTGKGFHPEAFF.

The chain combines TRBV5-1 with TRBJ2-5; 7 nucleotides agree with TRBD1. Germline V lookup: CDR1 SGHRS, CDR2 YFSETQ. This CDR3 has 14 residues. Unmatched junction bases numbered 9, after V lost 4 bases and J lost 6 bases. This CDR3 reads CASSTDRAWQTQYF. The CDR3 DNA is TGCGCCAGCAGCACCGACAGGGCTTGGCAGACCCAGTACTTC.

This clone was seen more than once but under ten times. The CDR3 region has the DNA TGTGCCAGCAGGGCTGGACAGGGGGCGCGGGAGACCCAGTACTTC. Its translation is CASRAGQGARETQYF. The genes are TRBV2 and TRBJ2-5; 11 bases line up with TRBD1. V dropped 6 bases and J dropped 5; count of bases not matched to a gene: 8. Germline V gene sequence: CDR1 SNHLY, CDR2 FYNNEI. The CDR3 covers 15 residues.